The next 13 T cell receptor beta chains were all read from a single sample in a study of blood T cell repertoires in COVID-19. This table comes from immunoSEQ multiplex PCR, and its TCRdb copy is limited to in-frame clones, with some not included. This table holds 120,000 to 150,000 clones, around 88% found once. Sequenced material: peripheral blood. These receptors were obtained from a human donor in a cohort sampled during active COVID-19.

CDR3: CASSPSGGIYNEQFF. CDR3 nucleotide sequence: TGCGCCAGCAGCCCTAGCGGGGGAATCTACAATGAGCAGTTCTTC. The rearrangement uses TRBV5-1 and TRBJ2-1; 10 bases map to TRBD2. Germline CDR1 SGHRS, CDR2 YFSETQ. The junction had 4 bases not matched to a gene; V was cut back by 4 bases and J by 3 bases. CDR3 size: 15 residues. Supplemented by reference TRBV5-1 and TRBJ2-1, the full variable domain reads KAGVTQTPRYLIKTRGQQVTLSCSPISGHRSVSWYQQTPGQGLQFLFEYFSETQRNKGNFPGRFSGRQFSNSRSEMNVSTLELGDSALYLCASSPSGGIYNEQFFGPGTRLTVL.

The CDR3 DNA sequence: TGTGCCAGCAGCTTGTTTATCCACAGGGTGGAGTACGAGCAGTACTTC. Translation gives CASSLFIHRVEYEQYF. The chain uses TRBV5-6 and TRBJ2-7, with a weak D call TRBD1 (6 bases). V lost 1 base and J 4 bases, leaving 18 bases between the germline ends. CDR3 size: 16 residues. Germline V gene data show CDR1 as SGHDT and CDR2 as YYEEEE.

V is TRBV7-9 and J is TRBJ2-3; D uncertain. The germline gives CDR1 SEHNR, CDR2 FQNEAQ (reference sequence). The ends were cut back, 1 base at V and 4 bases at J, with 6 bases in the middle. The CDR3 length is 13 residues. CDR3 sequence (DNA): TGTGCCAGCAGCTTAGGTCGCGCAGATACGCAGTATTTT. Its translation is CASSLGRADTQYF.

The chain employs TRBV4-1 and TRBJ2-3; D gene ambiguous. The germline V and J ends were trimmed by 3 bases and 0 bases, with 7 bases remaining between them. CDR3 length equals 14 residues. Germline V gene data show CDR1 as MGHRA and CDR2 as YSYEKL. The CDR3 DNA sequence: TGCGCCAGCAGCCAGGAGACTAGCACAGATACGCAGTATTTT. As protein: CASSQETSTDTQYF.

CDR3: CASSLGRQTEAFF. The DNA of the CDR3 is TGTGCCAGCAGTTTAGGGAGACAGACTGAAGCTTTCTTT. The chain uses TRBV12-3 or TRBV12-4 and TRBJ1-1, with D maybe TRBD1 (5 bases). The CDR3 spans 13 residues. Trimming left V 1 base short and J 5 bases short, with 8 bases between.

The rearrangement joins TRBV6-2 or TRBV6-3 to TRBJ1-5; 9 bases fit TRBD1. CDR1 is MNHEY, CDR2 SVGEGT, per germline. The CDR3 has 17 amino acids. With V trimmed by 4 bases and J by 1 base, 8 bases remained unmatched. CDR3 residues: CASSWDRAKSSNQPQHF. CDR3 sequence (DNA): TGTGCCAGCAGTTGGGACAGGGCGAAGTCAAGCAATCAGCCCCAGCATTTT.

CDR3 DNA sequence: TGTGCCAGCAGCCAAGATCCGGCCGGTGGAGGCACTGAAGCTTTCTTT. It encodes CASSQDPAGGGTEAFF. This rearrangement joins TRBV4-2 to TRBJ1-1, with D unclear. Per germline, CDR1 LGHNA and CDR2 YNFKEQ. The CDR3 is 16 residues long. V lost 0 bases, J lost 4 bases, and 15 bases lay in between.

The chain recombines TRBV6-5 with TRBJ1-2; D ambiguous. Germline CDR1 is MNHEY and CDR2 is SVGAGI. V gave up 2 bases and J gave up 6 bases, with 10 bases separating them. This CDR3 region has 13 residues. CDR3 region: CASSYEGRNGYTF. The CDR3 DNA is TGTGCCAGCAGTTACGAGGGTCGTAATGGCTACACCTTC.

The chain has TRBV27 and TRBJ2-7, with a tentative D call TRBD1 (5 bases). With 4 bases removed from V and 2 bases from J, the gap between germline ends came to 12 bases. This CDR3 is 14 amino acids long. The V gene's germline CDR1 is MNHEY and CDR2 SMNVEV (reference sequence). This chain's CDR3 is CASSYVQGPYEQYF. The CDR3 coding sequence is TGTGCCAGCAGTTACGTCCAGGGCCCCTACGAGCAGTACTTC.

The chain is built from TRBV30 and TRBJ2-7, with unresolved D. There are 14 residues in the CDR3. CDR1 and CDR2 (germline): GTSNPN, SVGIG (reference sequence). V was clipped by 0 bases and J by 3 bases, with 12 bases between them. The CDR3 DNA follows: TGTGCCTGGAGTGTACCGAACTTATACTACGAGCAGTACTTC. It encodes CAWSVPNLYYEQYF.

This CDR3 reads CASSSLPGTSTFWKPQHF. The CDR3 DNA reads TGTGCCAGCAGTTCCCTGCCGGGAACCTCTACCTTCTGGAAGCCCCAGCATTTT. This rearrangement joins TRBV28 to TRBJ1-5; no clear D gene. The CDR3 is 18 amino acids. V was shortened by 4 bases and J by 8 bases, with 27 bases between the two germline ends. CDR1 is MDHEN, CDR2 SYDVKM, per germline.

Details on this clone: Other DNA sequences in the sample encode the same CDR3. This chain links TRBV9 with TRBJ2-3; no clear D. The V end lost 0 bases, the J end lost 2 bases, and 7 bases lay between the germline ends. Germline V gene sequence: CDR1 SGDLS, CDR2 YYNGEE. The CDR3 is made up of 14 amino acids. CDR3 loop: CASSVDSFTDTQYF. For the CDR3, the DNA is TGTGCCAGCAGCGTAGACAGTTTCACAGATACGCAGTATTTT. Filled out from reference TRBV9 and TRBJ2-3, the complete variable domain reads DSGVTQTPKHLITATGQRVTLRCSPRSGDLSVYWYQQSLDQGLQFLIQYYNGEERAKGNILERFSAQQFPDLHSELNLSSLELGDSALYFCASSVDSFTDTQYFGPGTRLTVL.

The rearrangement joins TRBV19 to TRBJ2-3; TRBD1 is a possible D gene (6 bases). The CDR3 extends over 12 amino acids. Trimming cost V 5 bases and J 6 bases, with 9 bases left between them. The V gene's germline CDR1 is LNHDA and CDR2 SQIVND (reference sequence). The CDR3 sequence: CASSPTGDTQYF. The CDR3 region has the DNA TGTGCCAGTAGTCCCACAGGGGATACGCAGTATTTT. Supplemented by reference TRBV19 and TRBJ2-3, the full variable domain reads DGGITQSPKYLFRKEGQNVTLSCEQNLNHDAMYWYRQDPGQGLRLIYYSQIVNDFQKGDIAEGYSVSREKKESFPLTVTSAQKNPTAFYLCASSPTGDTQYFGPGTRLTVL.